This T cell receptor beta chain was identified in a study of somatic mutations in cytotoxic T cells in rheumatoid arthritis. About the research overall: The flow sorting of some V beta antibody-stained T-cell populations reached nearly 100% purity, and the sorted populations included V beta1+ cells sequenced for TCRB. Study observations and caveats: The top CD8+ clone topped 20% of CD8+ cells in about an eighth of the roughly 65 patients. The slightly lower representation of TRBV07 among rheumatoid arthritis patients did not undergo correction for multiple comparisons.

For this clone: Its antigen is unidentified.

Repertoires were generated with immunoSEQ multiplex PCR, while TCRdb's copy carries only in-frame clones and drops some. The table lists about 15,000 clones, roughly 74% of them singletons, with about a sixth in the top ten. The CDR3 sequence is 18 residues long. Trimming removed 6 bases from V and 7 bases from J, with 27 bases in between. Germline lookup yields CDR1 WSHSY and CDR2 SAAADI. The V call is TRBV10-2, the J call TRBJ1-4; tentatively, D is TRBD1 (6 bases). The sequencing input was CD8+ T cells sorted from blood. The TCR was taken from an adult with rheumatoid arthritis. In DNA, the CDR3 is TGCGCCAGCAGCGGCCGGATCAGGGGCCTCCGGAGGGCTGAAAAACTGTTTTTT. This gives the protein CASSGRIRGLRRAEKLFF.